This T cell receptor beta chain was sequenced in a study of vaccination effects on CD4 cells after COVID-19. Antigen-specific CD4+ T cells expanded by the ViraFEST assay with viral peptide pools were then sequenced. The culture ran for 10 days before CD4+ T cells were isolated. Participants received two doses of either the BNT162b2 or mRNA-1273 vaccine. Trimming removed 2 bases from V and 7 bases from J, with 18 bases in between. Germline V CDR1 and CDR2: MRHNA, SNTAGT. This CDR3 comprises 16 residues. Assay used: immunoSEQ multiplex PCR; TCRdb lists only in-frame clones, some missing. The data show around 30,000 clones, with roughly 80% seen just once and roughly 15% held by the top ten. On this clone: Its antigen is not identified.

V gene TRBV6-4 combines with J gene TRBJ2-1; weak D call: TRBD2 (6 bases). Material: CD4+ T cells from PBMCs cultured with HCoV-229E spike peptides, obtained after COVID-19 vaccination. This clonotype was obtained from a human donor who received a COVID-19 vaccine. CDR3 sequence (DNA): TGTGCCAGCAGTGACCCAGCGGGCCAATACGGGAATGAGCAGTTCTTC. It is translated as CASSDPAGQYGNEQFF.